The sequence of this T cell receptor beta chain was determined in a study of shared clonotypes between healthy human individuals. General observations from the study: Among several donors, about 5% of naive CD4 clonotypes were found in common. Only blood was sampled; tissue repertoires likely differ. Clonotypes shared by all four sorted-subset donors had higher generation probabilities than non-shared clonotypes. Owing to a small donor count, the genetic and exposure-history diversity represented was limited.

The assay was immunoSEQ multiplex PCR, and TCRdb's table has in-frame clones only and misses some. The profile shows about 580,000 clones, 95% to 98% of them singletons. Trimming removed 5 bases at V and 0 bases at J, with 17 bases between. Germline V gene lookup returns CDR1 MNHEY and CDR2 SMNVEV (reference sequence). This CDR3 contains 16 residues. This clone was counted a single time. Its antigen is currently unknown. Naive-designated CD8 cells lacked CD45RO, were positively enriched for CCR7, and omitted terminally differentiated effector memory CD45RA+ cells. The chain couples TRBV27 to TRBJ2-7, with D unclear. The receptor's source is a man aged 25-45 years in good health. Sequencing input: naive CD8+ T cells sorted from blood. This chain's CDR3 is CASSPSDQFRSYEQYF. In DNA, the CDR3 is TGTGCCAGCAGTCCGTCAGACCAATTTCGCTCCTACGAGCAGTACTTC.